The 26 T cell receptor beta chains below were found in one sample sequenced in a study of T-cell memory formation after mild COVID-19. One entry per CDR3 protein results from TCRdb running MiXCR on the 5' RACE reads. The table has roughly 450,000 distinct CDR3 sequences, roughly 20% seen once. Sequenced input: PBMCs or a T cell subset sorted from them (not recorded which). Receptors were obtained from an adult woman who had mild COVID-19 (a few samples of this study predate the infection). Cell type and time point are not known.

This clonotype was detected only a few times. The chain uses TRBV15 and TRBJ2-3; the D is unclear. V gave up 5 bases and J gave up 4 bases, with 16 bases separating them. The CDR3 contains 15 residues. Germline assignment: CDR1 LNHNV and CDR2 YYDKDF (reference sequence). In DNA, the CDR3 is TGTGCCACCAGCCCTCGTGGGCCAGGTCCAGATACGCAGTATTTT. Amino acids: CATSPRGPGPDTQYF.

The J gene is TRBJ2-7, the V gene TRBV19; D call uncertain. CDR1 LNHDA and CDR2 SQIVND come from the germline V gene (reference sequence). The V end was cut by 5 bases, the J end by 3 bases, with 8 bases between. This CDR3 is 12 amino acids long. The CDR3 is CASSDTRYEQYF. The DNA for the CDR3 is TGTGCCAGTAGTGATACCCGCTACGAGCAGTACTTC.

Here the CDR3 reads CSARETGGTDTQYF. The CDR3 region has the DNA TGCAGTGCTAGAGAGACCGGGGGCACAGATACGCAGTATTTT. V usage is TRBV20-1 and J usage is TRBJ2-3, with TRBD2 as a possible D gene (5 bases). The CDR3 is 14 residues long. Trimming took 0 bases from V and 1 from J, leaving 8 bases between them. CDR1 DFQATT and CDR2 SNEGSKA come from the germline V gene (reference sequence).

This clonotype has more than one count but fewer than ten. The chain links TRBV6-4 to TRBJ2-2; the D is unclear. The CDR3 covers 14 residues. V lost 0 bases, J lost 4 bases, and 6 bases lay in between. The germline gives CDR1 MRHNA, CDR2 SNTAGT. The CDR3 DNA reads as TGTGCCAGCAGTGACTCGGCAAGCACCGGGGAGCTGTTTTTT. The encoded protein is CASSDSASTGELFF.

The chain links TRBV13 to TRBJ2-7; 9 nucleotides agree with TRBD2. CDR3 length equals 14 residues. Germline values: CDR1 PRHDT, CDR2 FYEKMQ (reference sequence). V shed 5 bases, J shed 5 bases, and the junction held 7 bases outside the gene matches. The CDR3: CASSSSGSRDEQYF. Written as DNA, the CDR3 is TGTGCCAGCAGCAGTAGCGGGAGTAGGGACGAGCAGTACTTC.

The V and J genes are TRBV12-3 or TRBV12-4 and TRBJ2-5; TRBD2 matches 8 bases. V was clipped by 7 bases and J by 5 bases; unmatched bases: 9. The length of the CDR3 is 14 residues. The CDR3 sequence is CASTLREAGETQYF. As DNA, the CDR3 is TGTGCCAGCACTCTGCGGGAGGCCGGTGAGACCCAGTACTTC.

The rearrangement uses TRBV5-1 and TRBJ2-7, with 9 bases lining up with TRBD1. Germline trimming cut 1 base from V and 7 bases from J; bases unmatched to any gene: 12. Germline-derived CDR1 and CDR2 are SGHRS and YFSETQ. This CDR3 has 16 residues. The CDR3 DNA sequence: TGCGCCAGCAGCTTGTTCCTTCGGACAGGGGAGGGAGAGCAGTACTTC. Translation: CASSLFLRTGEGEQYF.

The rearrangement uses TRBV21-1 and TRBJ2-1; TRBD1, the D gene given by the table, was not confirmed from the DNA. TRBV21-1 is marked as a pseudogene. The CDR3 has 15 amino acids. The CDR3 spells CASSNLGSPYNEQFF. The CDR3 nucleotides are TGTGCCAGCAGCAATCTGGGGTCGCCCTACAATGAGCAGTTCTTC.

There are a few counts of this clonotype. The gene calls are TRBV5-4 and TRBJ1-1; perhaps TRBD1 as D (5 bases). In germline, CDR1 is SGHNT, CDR2 YYREEE (reference sequence). The CDR3 totals 13 residues. V lost 4 bases and J lost 4, with 11 bases in between. CDR3 amino acids: CASSANQGTEAFF. CDR3 DNA: TGTGCCAGCAGCGCGAATCAGGGCACTGAAGCTTTCTTT.

This rearrangement joins TRBV5-1 to TRBJ1-1; possibly TRBD1 for D (6 bases). V shed 2 bases and J shed 4 bases, with 15 bases lying between them. Per germline, CDR1 SGHRS and CDR2 YFSETQ. The CDR3 loop spans 15 amino acids. The CDR3 nucleotides read TGCGCCAGCAGCTTCATCGGGGGGCGCGGCACTGAAGCTTTCTTT. Amino acids: CASSFIGGRGTEAFF. Together with reference TRBV5-1 and TRBJ1-1, the CDR3 gives the full variable domain: KAGVTQTPRYLIKTRGQQVTLSCSPISGHRSVSWYQQTPGQGLQFLFEYFSETQRNKGNFPGRFSGRQFSNSRSEMNVSTLELGDSALYLCASSFIGGRGTEAFFGQGTRLTVV.

This clonotype was seen a handful of times. The chain recombines TRBV20-1 with TRBJ1-2; 9 bases align to TRBD1. This CDR3 comprises 13 residues. Germline CDR1 and CDR2: DFQATT and SNEGSKA (reference sequence). V dropped 6 bases and J dropped 7; count of bases not matched to a gene: 9. This CDR3 reads CSAIRDRAAGYTF. CDR3 nucleotides: TGCAGTGCCATCCGGGACAGGGCTGCTGGCTACACCTTC.

The V call is TRBV5-1, the J call TRBJ2-5; D is possibly TRBD2 (6 bases). CDR1 and CDR2 from the germline V gene are SGHRS and YFSETQ. Trimming removed 3 bases at V and 2 bases at J, with 14 bases between. There are 15 residues in the CDR3. The CDR3 region has the DNA TGCGCCAGCAGCTCGACGGGGGAACCTCAAGAGACCCAGTACTTC. As protein: CASSSTGEPQETQYF.

The V call is TRBV5-1, the J call TRBJ2-1; TRBD2 aligns across 7 bases. V shed 3 bases, J shed 2 bases, and the junction held 14 bases outside the gene matches. The CDR3 loop spans 18 amino acids. Germline-derived CDR1 and CDR2 are SGHRS and YFSETQ. The CDR3 is CASSWGYSERGPYNEQFF. The DNA for the CDR3 is TGCGCCAGCAGCTGGGGGTATTCCGAGCGGGGCCCCTACAATGAGCAGTTCTTC.

This chain uses TRBV7-8 with TRBJ2-2; 15 positions agree with TRBD2. The CDR3 consists of 21 residues. Germline V lookup: CDR1 SGHVS, CDR2 FQNEAQ. J gave up 3 bases and V 5 bases, and 16 bases lay outside the gene matches. DNA for the CDR3: TGTGCCAGCAGCGCCATCGTACCGGGACTAGCGGGGGGCAGGGACACCGGGGAGCTGTTTTTT. This codes for CASSAIVPGLAGGRDTGELFF.

The V call is TRBV29-1, the J call TRBJ2-1; the D gene is possibly TRBD2 (6 bases). This CDR3 region has 14 residues. Germline CDR1 is SQVTM and CDR2 is ANQGSEA. Trimming stripped 0 bases from V and 9 bases from J, with 15 bases between. CDR3 protein: CSVEDGLLWSEQFF. The DNA of the CDR3 is TGCAGCGTTGAAGACGGACTATTATGGAGTGAGCAGTTCTTC.

The chain recombines TRBV10-3 with TRBJ1-2; D remains unclear. The CDR3 spans 13 residues. V lost 3 bases to trimming and J lost 4 bases, with 9 bases between them. The germline V gene has CDR1 ENHRY and CDR2 SYGVKD. The CDR3 sequence is CAISEGSFYGYTF. Here the CDR3 DNA reads TGTGCCATCAGTGAAGGGTCTTTCTATGGCTACACCTTC.

This clonotype was observed a handful of times. The chain couples TRBV6-2 or TRBV6-3 to TRBJ2-7, with D possibly being TRBD1 (5 bases). The CDR3 has 15 amino acids. Trimming stripped 2 bases from V and 1 base from J, with 12 bases between. Germline lookup yields CDR1 MNHEY and CDR2 SVGEGT. The CDR3 protein is CASSYPLGDSYEQYF. CDR3 DNA: TGTGCCAGCAGTTACCCCCTAGGGGATTCCTACGAGCAGTACTTC.

This clonotype was observed a few times. The chain recombines TRBV24-1 with TRBJ2-7; possibly TRBD1 for D (5 bases). This CDR3 has 15 amino acids. Trimming took 6 bases from V and 11 from J, leaving 25 bases between them. Germline lookup yields CDR1 KGHDR and CDR2 SFDVKD. The CDR3 reads CATSQPRNWGSREYF. As DNA, the CDR3 is TGTGCCACCAGTCAACCTCGCAACTGGGGCAGCCGGGAGTACTTC.

With regard to this clonotype: At one end, the junction sequence differs from germline, possibly due to a read error. The rearrangement links TRBV5-5 to TRBJ2-7; a weak D match, TRBD1 (6 bases). In germline, CDR1 is SGHKS, CDR2 YYEKEE (reference sequence). The CDR3 contains 15 residues. CDR3: CASSLVGDTSYEQYF. The CDR3 bases are TGTGCCAGCAGTTTGGTGGGGGACACTTCCTACGAGCAGTACTTC.

This clonotype was counted ten times or more. The J gene is TRBJ1-2, the V gene TRBV9; 10 bases match TRBD1. The CDR3 runs to 19 residues. The trim removed 3 bases at V and 8 bases at J, leaving 22 bases unmatched. Germline CDR1 is SGDLS and CDR2 is YYNGEE. The CDR3: CASSETTQLGGQGTDGYTF. CDR3 sequence (DNA): TGTGCCAGCAGCGAAACCACTCAACTCGGGGGACAGGGGACGGACGGCTACACCTTC.

The chain links TRBV25-1 to TRBJ2-3; 9 nucleotides align to TRBD1. The CDR3 is 15 amino acids. Germline loops: CDR1 MGHDK, CDR2 SYGVNS. Trimming cost V 5 bases and J 2 bases; bases outside gene matches: 5. This chain's CDR3 is CASSRTGALTDTQYF. Here the CDR3 DNA reads TGTGCCAGCAGTCGGACAGGGGCTCTCACAGATACGCAGTATTTT.

There are a few counts of this clonotype. This rearrangement joins TRBV20-1 to TRBJ2-7; D is perhaps TRBD1 (5 bases). This CDR3 has 13 amino acids. The V gene's germline CDR1 is DFQATT and CDR2 SNEGSKA (reference sequence). Trimming took off 6 bases at V and 1 base at J, with 13 bases between the two ends. In nucleotides, the CDR3 is TGCAGTGCCCAGGGCAGGGTTTCCTACGAGCAGTACTTC. It specifies CSAQGRVSYEQYF.

The chain employs TRBV4-2 and TRBJ1-3; D perhaps matches TRBD1 (6 bases). The CDR3 contains 17 residues. The germline V and J ends were trimmed by 4 bases and 0 bases, with 16 bases remaining between them. CDR1 LGHNA and CDR2 YNFKEQ come from the germline V gene. The CDR3 nucleotides are TGTGCCAGCAGCCGCCGACCTGACAGGAACTCTGGAAACACCATATATTTT. Amino acid sequence: CASSRRPDRNSGNTIYF.

Only a few counts were recorded for this clonotype. The J gene is TRBJ2-1, the V gene TRBV14; possible D gene TRBD1, 5 bases. The CDR3 covers 13 residues. CDR1 is SGHDN and CDR2 is FVKESK in the germline V gene. V lost 5 bases, J lost 4 bases, and 9 bases lay in between. The CDR3 coding sequence is TGTGCCAGCAGCGCGGACACATACAATGAGCAGTTCTTC. This gives the protein CASSADTYNEQFF.

The chain recombines TRBV10-3 with TRBJ2-1, with D maybe TRBD2 (6 bases). The V end was cut by 7 bases, the J end by 10 bases, with 11 bases between. Germline V lookup: CDR1 ENHRY, CDR2 SYGVKD. The CDR3 runs 11 residues. The CDR3 nucleotides read TGTGCCATCAAGGGGCGGGGCGAGCAGTTCTTC. This gives the protein CAIKGRGEQFF.

This clonotype was observed once. The chain has TRBV2 and TRBJ2-7; tentative D call: TRBD1 (6 bases). Trimming pared 11 bases from V and 4 bases from J, leaving 21 bases between. This CDR3 has 14 residues. The germline V gene encodes CDR1 SNHLY and CDR2 FYNNEI. The CDR3 is CAALQGVSGYEQYF. The CDR3 DNA sequence: TGTGCCGCTTTACAGGGCGTAAGCGGTTACGAGCAGTACTTC.